Given below is one T cell receptor beta chain in context. The CDR3 covers 14 residues. V was clipped by 5 bases and J by 6 bases; unmatched bases: 6. Per germline, CDR1 DFQATT and CDR2 SNEGSKA (reference sequence). The data were taken from a study of identical twins. TCRdb analysed the 5' RACE reads with MiXCR anew, one entry per CDR3 protein. Of 450,000 or so distinct CDR3 sequences listed, approximately 15% are singletons. These data also featured in a second study, about yellow fever vaccine responses in identical twins.

The chain uses TRBV20-1 and TRBJ1-4, with 10 bases identical to TRBD1. Sample: CD4+ T cells sorted from blood. The receptor was derived from a woman aged 18-30 years in good health. The CDR3 spells CSAFPGTGDEKLFF. The CDR3 DNA sequence: TGCAGTGCTTTCCCTGGGACAGGGGATGAAAAACTGTTTTTT.